A selection of T cell receptor beta chains follows, all from one sample in a study of blood T cell repertoires in COVID-19. Assay: immunoSEQ multiplex PCR; the TCRdb copy retains only in-frame clones and omits some. The profile shows more than 55,000 clones, roughly 80% of them singletons. Sequencing input: peripheral blood. Receptors originate from a woman aged 45-65 years with active or convalescent COVID-19. Each CDR3 is given with its conserved first and last residue. The order of the fields is V gene, D gene, clone size, CDR3 length, J gene, CDR3 DNA, CDR3 protein. D genes are given only for firm matches. Clone size is stated in some rows and not others, as once, few, many or a class when expanded.

v_call: TRBV7-6
d_call: .
clone_size: .
cdr3_length: 16
j_call: TRBJ2-1
cdr3_nt: TGTGCCAGCAGCTCGTTAGACAGTAGCTCCTACAATGAGCAGTTCTTC
cdr3_aa: CASSSLDSSSYNEQFF

v_call: TRBV15
d_call: .
clone_size: once
cdr3_length: 15
j_call: TRBJ1-4
cdr3_nt: TGTGCCACCAGCACCCAACAGACAACTAATGAAAAACTGTTTTTT
cdr3_aa: CATSTQQTTNEKLFF

v_call: TRBV18
d_call: TRBD1
clone_size: .
cdr3_length: 15
j_call: TRBJ1-3
cdr3_nt: TGTGCCAGCTCACTTTCCGGGACAGGGACGAACACCATATATTTT
cdr3_aa: CASSLSGTGTNTIYF

v_call: TRBV30
d_call: TRBD2
clone_size: .
cdr3_length: 13
j_call: TRBJ2-7
cdr3_nt: TGTGCCTGGAGTGCGGGACTAGTCGACGAGCAGTACTTC
cdr3_aa: CAWSAGLVDEQYF

v_call: TRBV11-2
d_call: TRBD1
clone_size: .
cdr3_length: 14
j_call: TRBJ1-1
cdr3_nt: TGTGCCAGCAGGACAACAGGGGAAGGGATACAAGCTTTCTTT
cdr3_aa: CASRTTGEGIQAFF

v_call: TRBV4-3
d_call: .
clone_size: .
cdr3_length: 14
j_call: TRBJ2-2
cdr3_nt: TGCGCCAGCAGCCGCGAGACAGTCACCGGGGAGCTGTTTTTT
cdr3_aa: CASSRETVTGELFF

v_call: TRBV7-9
d_call: .
clone_size: .
cdr3_length: 16
j_call: TRBJ2-2
cdr3_nt: TGTGCCAGCAGCTCCGCGGGACTCTGGGGCACCGGGGAGCTGTTTTTT
cdr3_aa: CASSSAGLWGTGELFF

v_call: TRBV5-1
d_call: TRBD2
clone_size: .
cdr3_length: 15
j_call: TRBJ2-5
cdr3_nt: TGCGCCAGCAGCGACGGGACTAGCGGGAGACAGACCCAGTACTTC
cdr3_aa: CASSDGTSGRQTQYF

v_call: TRBV29-1
d_call: .
clone_size: .
cdr3_length: 12
j_call: TRBJ1-1
cdr3_nt: TGCAGCGTTTACAGGGCGAACACTGAAGCTTTCTTT
cdr3_aa: CSVYRANTEAFF

v_call: TRBV23-1
d_call: TRBD2
clone_size: .
cdr3_length: 16
j_call: TRBJ2-7
cdr3_nt: TGCGCCAGCAGCCTATTAGCGGGAGGGCCGTGCTACGAGCAGTACTTC
cdr3_aa: CASSLLAGGPCYEQYF

v_call: TRBV3-1/TRBV3-2
d_call: .
clone_size: .
cdr3_length: 15
j_call: TRBJ2-7
cdr3_nt: TGTGCCAGCAGCCAAGACGGGTTAAGCTCCTACGAGCAGTACTTC
cdr3_aa: CASSQDGLSSYEQYF

v_call: TRBV10-2
d_call: .
clone_size: few
cdr3_length: 13
j_call: TRBJ2-7
cdr3_nt: TGCGCCATCCTAAACGGCGGCTCCTACGAGCAGTACTTC
cdr3_aa: CAILNGGSYEQYF

v_call: TRBV30
d_call: .
clone_size: .
cdr3_length: 17
j_call: TRBJ2-6
cdr3_nt: TGTGCCTGGATTTTTTCCGCTAGGAGCTCTGGGGCCAACGTCCTGACTTTC
cdr3_aa: CAWIFSARSSGANVLTF

v_call: TRBV19
d_call: TRBD1
clone_size: once
cdr3_length: 13
j_call: TRBJ1-2
cdr3_nt: TGTGCCAGTAGGAAACAGGGGGACTATGGCTACACCTTC
cdr3_aa: CASRKQGDYGYTF

v_call: TRBV30
d_call: TRBD1
clone_size: .
cdr3_length: 14
j_call: TRBJ2-7
cdr3_nt: TGTGCCTGGATTATTGGACAGGCCTCCTACGAGCAGTACTTC
cdr3_aa: CAWIIGQASYEQYF

v_call: TRBV7-3
d_call: TRBD1
clone_size: .
cdr3_length: 16
j_call: TRBJ2-3
cdr3_nt: TGTGCCAGCAGCCCACGGACAGGGGCGGTAACAGATACGCAGTATTTT
cdr3_aa: CASSPRTGAVTDTQYF

v_call: TRBV2
d_call: .
clone_size: .
cdr3_length: 18
j_call: TRBJ1-1
cdr3_nt: TGTGCCAGCACCGGGACCTTTACAATTACAGGGATGAACACTGAAGCTTTCTTT
cdr3_aa: CASTGTFTITGMNTEAFF

v_call: TRBV11-2
d_call: .
clone_size: .
cdr3_length: 16
j_call: TRBJ2-5
cdr3_nt: TGTGCCAGCAGCCCCCTTTCAGGGGCAAGAAAAGAGACCCAGTACTTC
cdr3_aa: CASSPLSGARKETQYF

v_call: TRBV29-1
d_call: .
clone_size: .
cdr3_length: 12
j_call: TRBJ1-1
cdr3_nt: TGCAGCGTTGTCGAGGGTTGGACTGAAGCTTTCTTT
cdr3_aa: CSVVEGWTEAFF

v_call: TRBV7-8
d_call: TRBD1
clone_size: .
cdr3_length: 16
j_call: TRBJ1-2
cdr3_nt: TGTGCCAGCAGCTTAGCGTCCCGGACAGGGGCTTTTGGCTACACCTTC
cdr3_aa: CASSLASRTGAFGYTF

v_call: TRBV5-4
d_call: .
clone_size: few
cdr3_length: 14
j_call: TRBJ2-1
cdr3_nt: TGTGCCAGCAGCTTGGTCGGGAACTACAATGAGCAGTTCTTC
cdr3_aa: CASSLVGNYNEQFF

v_call: TRBV5-6
d_call: .
clone_size: .
cdr3_length: 18
j_call: TRBJ1-4
cdr3_nt: TGTGCCAGCAGCCTCATGGGAGGGGCGAGGTTGAGTAATGAAAAACTGTTTTTT
cdr3_aa: CASSLMGGARLSNEKLFF

v_call: TRBV5-1
d_call: .
clone_size: few
cdr3_length: 14
j_call: TRBJ2-3
cdr3_nt: TGCGCCAGCAGCCCCAGGGTAGAGGCAGATACGCAGTATTTT
cdr3_aa: CASSPRVEADTQYF

v_call: TRBV7-9
d_call: TRBD1
clone_size: few
cdr3_length: 14
j_call: TRBJ1-2
cdr3_nt: TGTGCCAGCAGCTTAGGACAGGGGGCCTATGGCTACACCTTC
cdr3_aa: CASSLGQGAYGYTF